The 21 T cell receptor beta chains below were found in one sample sequenced in a study of T-cell reconstitution after alpha-beta-depleted transplantation in children. The TCRbeta library incorporated unique molecular identifiers. TCRdb reanalysed the PCR reads using MiXCR and keeps one entry per CDR3 protein. The sample lists 350,000 to 450,000 distinct CDR3 sequences, about a fifth seen once, with 3% to 4% in the top ten. This sample comprised PBMCs from the stem cell graft donor, obtained from the stem cell graft. Receptors were obtained from a human donor who donated a stem cell graft to a child with acute myeloid leukemia.

The chain has TRBV29-1 and TRBJ2-5, with no clear D. Trimming left V 5 bases short and J 4 bases short, with 8 bases between. Per germline, CDR1 SQVTM and CDR2 ANQGSEA. The CDR3 sequence is 11 residues long. CDR3 in amino acids: CSVKGGETQYF. The CDR3 DNA is TGCAGCGTTAAGGGTGGAGAGACCCAGTACTTC.

This clonotype appeared a few times. The chain uses TRBV12-3 or TRBV12-4 and TRBJ2-1; D is ambiguous. V was shortened by 6 bases and J by 8 bases, with 14 bases between the two germline ends. CDR3 size: 13 residues. CDR3 residues: CASRLQALDEQFF. The DNA of the CDR3 is TGTGCCAGCAGGCTTCAGGCTCTAGATGAGCAGTTCTTC.

This chain joins TRBV15 and TRBJ2-1; a weak D match, TRBD2 (6 bases). V shed 3 bases and J shed 8 bases, with 17 bases lying between them. CDR1 and CDR2 from the germline V gene are LNHNV and YYDKDF (reference sequence). The CDR3 length is 15 residues. The CDR3 coding sequence is TGTGCCACCAGCAGCCCACCCGGCGGGATTCATGAGCAGTTCTTC. Amino acid sequence: CATSSPPGGIHEQFF. Filled out from reference TRBV15 and TRBJ2-1, the complete variable domain reads DAMVIQNPRYQVTQFGKPVTLSCSQTLNHNVMYWYQQKSSQAPKLLFHYYDKDFNNEADTPDNFQSRRPNTSFCFLDIRSPGLGDTAMYLCATSSPPGGIHEQFFGPGTRLTVL.

As for this clonotype: The DNA is omitted, as the CDR3 cannot be located on it reliably, and the CDR3 follows TCRdb's listing. This chain connects TRBV7-6 to TRBJ2-7; the table's D call, TRBD2, was not checked against the DNA. Termini included, the CDR3 measures 16 amino acids. Germline lookup yields CDR1 SGHVS and CDR2 FNYEAQ. The CDR3 region is CASSPFGAGWGYEQYF.

V is TRBV29-1 and J is TRBJ2-2; either TRBD1 or TRBD2 may supply D (6 bases each). The V end lost 7 bases, the J end lost 2 bases, and 14 bases lay between the germline ends. CDR3 size: 14 residues. In germline, CDR1 is SQVTM, CDR2 ANQGSEA. This CDR3 is CSAPTGANTGELFF. CDR3 coding DNA: TGCAGCGCTCCCACGGGGGCTAACACCGGGGAGCTGTTTTTT.

This clonotype showed up many times. The chain is built from TRBV20-1 and TRBJ2-1, with 7 bases aligning to TRBD2. The CDR3 sequence is 17 residues long. The V and J ends lost 0 bases and 3 bases, in that order; junction bases with no gene match: 11. Germline-derived CDR1 and CDR2 are DFQATT and SNEGSKA (reference sequence). The CDR3 DNA sequence: TGCAGTGCTAGAGACCCCCTAGGAAGCGGGAACTACAATGAGCAGTTCTTC. This encodes CSARDPLGSGNYNEQFF.

This clonotype was seen a handful of times. The rearrangement uses TRBV10-2 and TRBJ2-7; D gene uncertain. The CDR3 is 11 residues long. Germline assignment: CDR1 WSHSY and CDR2 SAAADI. With 0 bases removed from V and 9 bases from J, the gap between germline ends came to 6 bases. CDR3 in amino acids: CASSESALQYF. The DNA for the CDR3 is TGCGCCAGCAGTGAGTCCGCGTTGCAGTACTTC.

A few counts support this clonotype. The rearrangement joins TRBV4-3 to TRBJ2-7, with 8 bases fitting TRBD2. Germline CDR1 LGHNA, CDR2 YSLEER. The V segment lost 2 bases and the J segment 2 bases; nucleotides outside the gene matches: 17. This CDR3 is 19 amino acids long. CDR3 protein: CASSQFPRLAPYWAYEQYF. CDR3 sequence (DNA): TGCGCCAGCAGCCAATTTCCGAGACTAGCGCCCTATTGGGCCTACGAGCAGTACTTC.

The rearrangement links TRBV19 to TRBJ2-2, with 8 bases fitting TRBD1. J was trimmed by 5 bases and V by 5 bases; bases with no gene match: 7. This CDR3 spans 15 amino acids. Germline V gives CDR1 LNHDA, CDR2 SQIVND (reference sequence). The CDR3 reads CASSYQGAQTGELFF. CDR3 nucleotides: TGTGCCAGTAGTTATCAGGGGGCACAGACCGGGGAGCTGTTTTTT.

Many counts were recorded for this clonotype. CDR3 in DNA: TGCAGTGCACAACAGGGGTTCCCCCAAGAGACCCAGTACTTC. It encodes CSAQQGFPQETQYF. The chain is built from TRBV20-1 and TRBJ2-5; 7 bases agree with TRBD1. Germline V lookup: CDR1 DFQATT, CDR2 SNEGSKA (reference sequence). V shed 6 bases, J shed 1 base, and the junction held 8 bases outside the gene matches. The CDR3 has 14 residues.

This chain links TRBV5-1 with TRBJ2-1; 9 bases agree with TRBD1. Germline assignment: CDR1 SGHRS and CDR2 YFSETQ. V gave up 4 bases and J gave up 9 bases; unmatched junction bases: 8. CDR3 length equals 14 residues. CDR3 sequence (DNA): TGCGCCAGCAGCCCCGGGACAGGGTTCGGTGAGCAGTTCTTC. Its protein is CASSPGTGFGEQFF.

The rearrangement links TRBV4-1 to TRBJ2-7; tentatively, D is TRBD2 (6 bases). CDR1 and CDR2 from the germline V gene are MGHRA and YSYEKL. The CDR3 has 17 residues. Trimming took off 0 bases at V and 2 bases at J, with 17 bases between the two ends. CDR3 region: CASSQDLFRASAYEQYF. The CDR3 DNA is TGCGCCAGCAGCCAAGATCTTTTTCGTGCTAGCGCCTACGAGCAGTACTTC.

The J gene is TRBJ2-2, the V gene TRBV12-3 or TRBV12-4; perhaps TRBD2 as D (6 bases). V lost 6 bases and J 6 bases, leaving 17 bases between the germline ends. The CDR3 runs 15 residues. In nucleotides, the CDR3 is TGTGCCAGCAGGATGAGACTAGGCGGGTCCGGGGAGCTGTTTTTT. Amino acid sequence: CASRMRLGGSGELFF.

CDR3 residues: CASSSDPISNQPQHF. DNA of the CDR3: TGTGCCAGCAGTTCCGACCCGATTAGCAATCAGCCCCAGCATTTT. The chain has TRBV12-3 or TRBV12-4 and TRBJ1-5; D is ambiguous. The CDR3 is 15 residues long. V was clipped by 4 bases and J by 0 bases, with 10 bases between them.

This clonotype has at least ten counts. The chain has TRBV5-6 and TRBJ2-1; 8 positions match TRBD1. Per germline, CDR1 SGHDT and CDR2 YYEEEE. V shed 0 bases, J shed 7 bases, and the junction held 3 bases outside the gene matches. The CDR3 runs to 14 residues. This CDR3 reads CASSLGTGMNEQFF. The CDR3 DNA is TGTGCCAGCAGCTTGGGGACAGGGATGAATGAGCAGTTCTTC.

The chain recombines TRBV5-1 with TRBJ2-5; D is possibly TRBD2 (6 bases). V was pared by 0 bases and J by 1 base, with 13 bases between. This CDR3 contains 16 residues. Germline CDR1 is SGHRS and CDR2 is YFSETQ. The CDR3 nucleotides read TGCGCCAGCAGCTTGGCCGGAACGGGACTCCAAGAGACCCAGTACTTC. Amino acids: CASSLAGTGLQETQYF.

This clonotype has only a few counts. The chain recombines TRBV7-9 with TRBJ2-1; D is tentatively TRBD1 or TRBD2 (5 bases each). Germline V lookup: CDR1 SEHNR, CDR2 FQNEAQ (reference sequence). The V and J ends lost 7 bases and 8 bases respectively, with 12 bases between them. The CDR3 has 12 amino acids. Written as DNA, the CDR3 is TGTGCCAGCAACCCGATGGGGGATGAGCAGTTCTTC. Its protein product is CASNPMGDEQFF. The complete variable domain, with remaining parts taken from reference TRBV7-9 and TRBJ2-1, reads DTGVSQNPRHKITKRGQNVTFRCDPISEHNRLYWYRQTLGQGPEFLTYFQNEAQLEKSRLLSDRFSAERPKGSFSTLEIQRTEQGDSAMYLCASNPMGDEQFFGPGTRLTVL.

CDR3 residues: CSVAAGGYGNQPQHF. CDR3 DNA: TGCAGCGTTGCGGCGGGGGGGTACGGCAATCAGCCCCAGCATTTT. This rearrangement joins TRBV29-1 to TRBJ1-5; D might be TRBD1 (5 bases). V lost 4 bases and J lost 2, with 15 bases in between. Germline-derived CDR1 and CDR2 are SQVTM and ANQGSEA. This CDR3 has 15 residues. The whole variable domain, remainder taken from reference TRBV29-1 and TRBJ1-5, is SAVISQKPSRDICQRGTSLTIQCQVDSQVTMMFWYRQQPGQSLTLIATANQGSEATYESGFVIDKFPISRPNLTFSTLTVSNMSPEDSSIYLCSVAAGGYGNQPQHFGDGTRLSIL.

The chain joins TRBV29-1 to TRBJ2-3, with unresolved D. CDR1 and CDR2 (germline): SQVTM, ANQGSEA. The length of the CDR3 is 12 residues. The CDR3 DNA reads TGCAGTTTACGGAGTAGCACAGATACGCAGTATTTT. It translates to CSLRSSTDTQYF.

This clonotype came up a few times. V is TRBV29-1 and J is TRBJ2-1; no clear D gene. Germline loops: CDR1 SQVTM, CDR2 ANQGSEA. The germline V and J ends were trimmed by 4 bases and 5 bases, with 9 bases remaining between them. This CDR3 spans 12 amino acids. For the CDR3, the DNA is TGCAGCGTTGGGTCTGGGGACAATGAGCAGTTCTTC. Translated, it gives CSVGSGDNEQFF.

This clonotype was picked up many times. This chain uses TRBV20-1 with TRBJ2-3; 9 bases agree with TRBD1. The CDR3 contains 15 residues. V lost 4 bases and J lost 0; bases outside the gene matches: 5. CDR1 is DFQATT, CDR2 SNEGSKA, per germline (reference sequence). CDR3 DNA sequence: TGCAGTGCTACCGACAGGGGGACTAGCACAGATACGCAGTATTTT. Translating gives CSATDRGTSTDTQYF.